These 19 T cell receptor beta chains originate from one sample sequenced in a study of blood T cell repertoires in COVID-19. Only in-frame clones appear in the TCRdb table, and some are missing; sequencing was by immunoSEQ multiplex PCR. The table includes about 140,000 clones, around 90% detected once. The sequenced sample consisted of peripheral blood. The source of these receptors is a human donor with COVID-19, enrolled during active disease. The donor label of this sample is uncertain.

The chain is built from TRBV6-5 and TRBJ1-2, with D possibly matching TRBD1 (5 bases). CDR1 is MNHEY, CDR2 SVGAGI, per germline. This CDR3 has 15 residues. Between the trimmed V and J ends, which lost 2 bases and 4 bases, there was a span of 14 bases. CDR3 in amino acids: CASSYTGEVTYGYTF. CDR3 in DNA: TGTGCCAGCAGTTACACGGGGGAGGTTACCTATGGCTACACCTTC.

This clone was seen only a few times. This chain joins TRBV6-5 and TRBJ1-1, with TRBD1 as a possible D gene (6 bases). CDR1 MNHEY and CDR2 SVGAGI come from the germline V gene. CDR3 length: 13 amino acids. Trimming left V 5 bases short and J 9 bases short, with 16 bases between. The CDR3 DNA follows: TGTGCCAGCAGTACCCAGGGGCCGCCCAAAGCTTTCTTT. Encoded protein: CASSTQGPPKAFF.

V is TRBV30 and J is TRBJ2-7; D possibly corresponds to TRBD1 (6 bases). V was shortened by 4 bases and J by 2 bases, with 21 bases between the two germline ends. Germline V gives CDR1 GTSNPN, CDR2 SVGIG (reference sequence). The CDR3 has 16 amino acids. The CDR3 coding sequence is TGTGCCTGGAACCTCAGGGGCATTTTGCCCACCTACGAGCAGTACTTC. Translation gives CAWNLRGILPTYEQYF. The full variable domain, in which reference TRBV30 and TRBJ2-7 provide the parts outside the CDR3, is SQTIHQWPATLVQPVGSPLSLECTVEGTSNPNLYWYRQAAGRGLQLLFYSVGIGQISSEVPQNLSASRPQDRQFILSSKKLLLSDSGFYLCAWNLRGILPTYEQYFGPGTRLTVT.

The chain is built from TRBV6-5 and TRBJ1-1, with D perhaps matching TRBD1 (5 bases). Trimming took 2 bases from V and 6 from J, leaving 16 bases between them. Germline values: CDR1 MNHEY, CDR2 SVGAGI. This CDR3 comprises 15 residues. As DNA, the CDR3 is TGTGCCAGCAGTTACACAACAGCTGAAGGGGCTGAAGCTTTCTTT. Translated: CASSYTTAEGAEAFF.

This clone occurred a few times. The chain has TRBV5-1 and TRBJ2-1; 10 nucleotides line up with TRBD1. Germline CDR1 reads SGHRS; CDR2 reads YFSETQ. The CDR3 is 15 residues long. Unmatched junction bases numbered 3, after V lost 3 bases and J lost 3 bases. In DNA form, the CDR3 reads TGCGCCAGCAGCTGGGGACAGGGGAGCTACAATGAGCAGTTCTTC. Protein product: CASSWGQGSYNEQFF.

V usage is TRBV6-1 and J usage is TRBJ2-4; a possible D gene is TRBD1 (6 bases). V lost 3 bases and J lost 0, with 12 bases in between. The germline CDR1 and CDR2 sequences are MNHNS and SASEGT. The CDR3 loop spans 16 amino acids. The CDR3 coding sequence is TGTGCCAGCAGTGATTCGGGACAACTAGCCAAAAACATTCAGTACTTC. The encoded protein is CASSDSGQLAKNIQYF.

The rearrangement uses TRBV6-5 and TRBJ1-4; no clear D gene. The germline CDR1 and CDR2 sequences are MNHEY and SVGAGI. Deletions cut 3 bases from V and 0 bases from J, with 11 bases between. CDR3 length equals 16 residues. For the CDR3, the DNA is TGTGCCAGCAGTTATAACCGACTTTCAACTAATGAAAAACTGTTTTTT. It codes for CASSYNRLSTNEKLFF.

The chain recombines TRBV6-2 or TRBV6-3 with TRBJ1-2, with 8 bases matching TRBD1. Losses at the gene ends were 4 bases for V and 8 bases for J; bases not matched to a gene: 9. Germline values: CDR1 MNHEY, CDR2 SVGEGT. The CDR3 has 14 amino acids. CDR3 region: CASSSDRGIVGYTF. The CDR3 DNA reads TGTGCCAGCAGTTCAGACAGGGGTATTGTGGGCTACACCTTC.

The gene calls are TRBV10-3 and TRBJ2-7; 7 bases agree with TRBD2. Germline CDR1 reads ENHRY; CDR2 reads SYGVKD. The trim removed 2 bases at V and 4 bases at J, leaving 5 bases unmatched. The length of the CDR3 is 14 residues. DNA of the CDR3: TGTGCCATCAGTGAGCAGCGGGGCCAGTACGAGCAGTACTTC. As protein: CAISEQRGQYEQYF.

The chain uses TRBV13 and TRBJ1-2, with D possibly being TRBD1 (5 bases). CDR3 length equals 15 residues. The V end lost 0 bases, the J end lost 4 bases, and 12 bases lay between the germline ends. Germline V gene sequence: CDR1 PRHDT, CDR2 FYEKMQ (reference sequence). The CDR3 spells CASSLGQAGGYGYTF. The CDR3 DNA follows: TGTGCCAGCAGCTTAGGACAGGCCGGCGGCTATGGCTACACCTTC. The full variable domain, its missing parts supplied by reference TRBV13 and TRBJ1-2, is AAGVIQSPRHLIKEKRETATLKCYPIPRHDTVYWYQQGPGQDPQFLISFYEKMQSDKGSIPDRFSAQQFSDYHSELNMSSLELGDSALYFCASSLGQAGGYGYTFGSGTRLTVV.

CDR3 amino acids: CASRDKGEYGYTF. CDR3 sequence (DNA): TGTGCCAGCCGGGATAAGGGGGAGTATGGCTACACCTTC. The chain links TRBV6-6 to TRBJ1-2; maybe TRBD1 (6 bases). Germline V gives CDR1 MNHNY, CDR2 SVGAGI (reference sequence). V gave up 8 bases and J gave up 5 bases, with 15 bases separating them. The CDR3 runs 13 residues.

This chain uses TRBV3-1 (or the pseudogene TRBV3-2) with TRBJ1-6, with D perhaps matching TRBD1 (6 bases). CDR1 is LGHDT, CDR2 YNNKEL, per germline (reference sequence). The CDR3 contains 13 residues. The CDR3 DNA is TGTGCGGCGGGGGGCCAGGTTAATTCACCCCTCCACTTT. It codes for CAAGGQVNSPLHF.

The chain has TRBV19 and TRBJ1-6; TRBD1 matches 7 bases. The CDR3 is 14 amino acids. Germline V lookup: CDR1 LNHDA, CDR2 SQIVND (reference sequence). V was clipped by 4 bases and J by 7 bases; unmatched bases: 4. CDR3 nucleotide sequence: TGTGCCAGTAGTACGACAGGGAAAAATTCACCCCTCCACTTT. Its translation is CASSTTGKNSPLHF.

CDR3 nucleotides: TGTGCCAGCAGAAACCGGGACAGGGGGTACGAGCAGTACTTC. Protein product: CASRNRDRGYEQYF. The chain carries TRBV6-5 and TRBJ2-7; the match to TRBD1 covers 11 bases. Germline lookup yields CDR1 MNHEY and CDR2 SVGAGI. J lost 4 bases, V lost 6 bases, and 5 bases had no gene match. The CDR3 is 14 residues long.

The genes are TRBV28 and TRBJ1-1; D remains ambiguous. The V end lost 2 bases, the J end lost 10 bases, and 14 bases lay between the germline ends. The CDR3 length is 13 residues. Germline V gives CDR1 MDHEN, CDR2 SYDVKM. The CDR3 bases are TGTGCCAGCAGTTTACCCGCCCAAGCGGGAGCTTTCTTT. Its translation is CASSLPAQAGAFF.

V is TRBV5-4 and J is TRBJ2-2, with 9 bases that match TRBD1. Trimming cost V 4 bases and J 4 bases; bases outside gene matches: 8. The CDR3 has 16 amino acids. The germline V gene has CDR1 SGHNT and CDR2 YYREEE (reference sequence). The CDR3 DNA is TGTGCCAGCAGCCCTCCCGGGACAGGGACCACCGGGGAGCTGTTTTTT. Encoded protein: CASSPPGTGTTGELFF.

This clone was found once. This chain connects TRBV27 to TRBJ2-1; TRBD2 agrees at 8 bases. The V and J ends lost 3 bases and 1 base, in that order; junction bases with no gene match: 2. The germline gives CDR1 MNHEY, CDR2 SMNVEV (reference sequence). The CDR3 sequence is 15 residues long. The CDR3 protein is CASSFGGGSYNEQFF. CDR3 nucleotides: TGTGCCAGCAGTTTCGGGGGGGGATCCTACAATGAGCAGTTCTTC.

The chain has TRBV9 and TRBJ1-3; 9 bases line up with TRBD1. The CDR3 has 17 residues. Germline trimming cut 3 bases from V and 4 bases from J; bases unmatched to any gene: 11. Germline V gene data show CDR1 as SGDLS and CDR2 as YYNGEE. The CDR3 nucleotides read TGTGCCAGCAGCGGCCAGCTGGGGGGGACAGGGGGAAACACCATATATTTT. Its protein product is CASSGQLGGTGGNTIYF. Variable domain in full (rest from reference TRBV9 and TRBJ1-3): DSGVTQTPKHLITATGQRVTLRCSPRSGDLSVYWYQQSLDQGLQFLIQYYNGEERAKGNILERFSAQQFPDLHSELNLSSLELGDSALYFCASSGQLGGTGGNTIYFGEGSWLTVV.

This sequence joins TRBV19 and TRBJ2-2; TRBD1 agrees at 7 bases. The ends lost 5 bases at V and 4 bases at J; junction bases unmatched: 7. Germline CDR1 and CDR2: LNHDA and SQIVND (reference sequence). The CDR3 has 15 amino acids. DNA for the CDR3: TGTGCCAGTAGTGAACGACAGGGTGGCACCGGGGAGCTGTTTTTT. It encodes CASSERQGGTGELFF.